The following is a TCR beta chain sequence with its context. Its target is not known. V gave up 3 bases and J gave up 5 bases, with 8 bases separating them. Germline CDR1 and CDR2: SEHNR and FQNEAQ (reference sequence). CDR3 length: 13 amino acids. This specimen belongs to a study of graft-versus-host responses after intestinal transplantation. Looking at the study overall: Multivisceral, liver-intestinal, or isolated intestinal grafts were transplanted into recipients. Uniformly, recipients were administered anti-thymocyte globulin induction with subsequent tacrolimus and steroids for approximately 3 years.

Data came from immunoSEQ multiplex PCR; TCRdb stores just in-frame clones and leaves some out. This table holds about 31,000 clones, roughly 80% found once. Study-wide points: GvH clones detected in recipient marrow included some appearing first in ileum or blood. Early post-transplant HvG declines showed an association with peak circulating GvH clone levels.

This clonotype was obtained from a human donor who received an intestinal transplant. The sequenced sample was unstimulated CD8+ T cells sorted from spleen or lymph node cells, obtained before intestinal transplant. V gene TRBV7-9 combines with J gene TRBJ2-1; weak D call: TRBD1 (6 bases). The CDR3 reads CASSFGTNNEQFF. CDR3 in DNA: TGTGCCAGCAGCTTCGGGACAAACAATGAGCAGTTCTTC.